The next 17 T cell receptor beta chains were all read from a single sample in a study of blood T cell repertoires in COVID-19. Profiling relied on immunoSEQ multiplex PCR, and the TCRdb table lists in-frame clones only, not all of them. The data show tens of thousands of clones, roughly 80% seen once. The sequenced sample consisted of peripheral blood. The source of these receptors is a human donor in a cohort sampled during active COVID-19.

The chain uses TRBV5-1 and TRBJ2-6; D is unresolved. Germline V gene sequence: CDR1 SGHRS, CDR2 YFSETQ. Trimming shortened V by 4 bases and J by 0 bases, and 17 bases separated the two germline ends. The CDR3 covers 18 residues. CDR3 DNA sequence: TGCGCCAGCAGCCTCTACGCCATCATACCCTCTGGGGCCAACGTCCTGACTTTC. This gives the protein CASSLYAIIPSGANVLTF. The full variable domain, completed using reference TRBV5-1 and TRBJ2-6, is KAGVTQTPRYLIKTRGQQVTLSCSPISGHRSVSWYQQTPGQGLQFLFEYFSETQRNKGNFPGRFSGRQFSNSRSEMNVSTLELGDSALYLCASSLYAIIPSGANVLTFGAGSRLTVL.

The V call is TRBV7-9, the J call TRBJ1-1; 8 bases are shared with TRBD1. J lost 5 bases, V lost 1 base, and 9 bases had no gene match. The CDR3 covers 16 residues. Germline-derived CDR1 and CDR2 are SEHNR and FQNEAQ (reference sequence). The CDR3 DNA reads as TGTGCCAGCAGCTTAGATAAGGTCAGGGGGCTAACTGAAGCTTTCTTT. Amino acid sequence: CASSLDKVRGLTEAFF. Together with reference TRBV7-9 and TRBJ1-1, the CDR3 gives the full variable domain: DTGVSQNPRHKITKRGQNVTFRCDPISEHNRLYWYRQTLGQGPEFLTYFQNEAQLEKSRLLSDRFSAERPKGSFSTLEIQRTEQGDSAMYLCASSLDKVRGLTEAFFGQGTRLTVV.

The chain is built from TRBV7-6 and TRBJ2-7; D is uncertain. CDR1 is SGHVS and CDR2 is FNYEAQ in the germline V gene. Trimming removed 4 bases from V and 2 bases from J, with 6 bases in between. The CDR3 has 12 residues. CDR3: CASSSRTYEQYF. The CDR3 coding sequence is TGTGCCAGCAGCTCCCGTACCTACGAGCAGTACTTC.

This clone was seen a handful of times. The rearrangement links TRBV5-6 to TRBJ1-5, with D perhaps matching TRBD1 (5 bases). Trimming took off 4 bases at V and 3 bases at J, with 11 bases between the two ends. Germline values: CDR1 SGHDT, CDR2 YYEEEE. CDR3 length equals 14 residues. The CDR3 DNA sequence: TGTGCCAGCAGCCGCGGGGCGTACAATCAGCCCCAGCATTTT. Translated, it gives CASSRGAYNQPQHF.

The chain combines TRBV4-1 with TRBJ2-5; possible D gene TRBD1, 5 bases. This CDR3 spans 15 amino acids. Trimming removed 1 base from V and 5 bases from J, with 14 bases in between. Looked up from germline, CDR1 is MGHRA and CDR2 is YSYEKL. The CDR3 sequence is CASSQGPGNMETQYF. DNA for the CDR3: TGCGCCAGCAGCCAAGGCCCAGGGAATATGGAGACCCAGTACTTC.

V is TRBV25-1 and J is TRBJ2-7; TRBD1 matches 7 bases. Germline CDR1 reads MGHDK; CDR2 reads SYGVNS. V shed 6 bases, J shed 8 bases, and the junction held 7 bases outside the gene matches. This CDR3 has 12 amino acids. The CDR3 coding sequence is TGTGCCAGCAGGAAAACGGGACAGAAGCAGTACTTC. Translation: CASRKTGQKQYF.

J is TRBJ2-1 and V is TRBV3-1 (or the pseudogene TRBV3-2), with TRBD2 identical over 11 bases. CDR3 size: 18 residues. Trimming removed 0 bases from V and 9 bases from J; junction bases left unmatched: 13. CDR1 is LGHDT, CDR2 YNNKEL, per germline (reference sequence). The CDR3 DNA reads TGTGCCAGCAGCCAAGAAGCTAGCGGGGGGTCCCCTCCCGGTGAGCAGTTCTTC. Encoded protein: CASSQEASGGSPPGEQFF.

The chain employs TRBV7-9 and TRBJ1-1; 9 positions match TRBD1. This CDR3 has 15 amino acids. Germline CDR1 is SEHNR and CDR2 is FQNEAQ (reference sequence). The J segment lost 3 bases and the V segment lost 4 bases, leaving 6 bases of the junction unmatched. DNA for the CDR3: TGTGCCAGCAGCTCGGGGACAGGGTACGACACTGAAGCTTTCTTT. Translated: CASSSGTGYDTEAFF.

The chain joins TRBV19 to TRBJ2-7; 11 bases line up with TRBD1. V was clipped by 3 bases and J by 3 bases; unmatched bases: 4. The germline gives CDR1 LNHDA, CDR2 SQIVND (reference sequence). The CDR3 is 15 residues long. The CDR3 loop is CASSIGQGALYEQYF. The CDR3 DNA reads TGTGCCAGTAGTATCGGACAGGGGGCCCTCTACGAGCAGTACTTC.

The V call is TRBV5-1, the J call TRBJ2-7, with TRBD1 matching over 7 bases. J lost 2 bases, V lost 4 bases, and 12 bases had no gene match. CDR3 length: 16 amino acids. The V gene's germline CDR1 is SGHRS and CDR2 YFSETQ. The CDR3: CASSKRTGSVAYEQYF. The CDR3 bases are TGCGCCAGCAGCAAAAGGACAGGAAGTGTGGCCTACGAGCAGTACTTC.

The chain carries TRBV19 and TRBJ2-1, with 12 bases lining up with TRBD1. Germline CDR1 and CDR2: LNHDA and SQIVND (reference sequence). The CDR3 spans 14 residues. V lost 5 bases and J lost 8; bases outside the gene matches: 4. The CDR3 region is CASSSGTGGDEQFF. In nucleotides, the CDR3 is TGTGCCAGTAGTTCCGGGACAGGGGGCGATGAGCAGTTCTTC.

The rearrangement joins TRBV6-2 or TRBV6-3 to TRBJ1-5; D gene unclear. CDR1 and CDR2 from the germline V gene are MNHEY and SVGEGT. CDR3 length: 13 residues. Deletions cut 4 bases from V and 7 bases from J, with 11 bases between. CDR3 DNA: TGTGCCAGCAGTTTAGAGGGAAGGCAGCCCCAGCATTTT. Translating it yields CASSLEGRQPQHF.

The V call is TRBV9, the J call TRBJ1-3; D is undetermined. The CDR3 covers 16 residues. CDR1 is SGDLS and CDR2 is YYNGEE in the germline V gene. V was clipped by 0 bases and J by 3 bases, with 13 bases between them. The CDR3 loop is CASSVELALDGNTIYF. The DNA for the CDR3 is TGTGCCAGCAGCGTAGAACTGGCTCTAGATGGAAACACCATATATTTT.

The chain carries TRBV5-4 and TRBJ1-1; D is perhaps TRBD1 (6 bases). CDR1 is SGHNT, CDR2 YYREEE, per germline (reference sequence). V lost 4 bases and J 4 bases, leaving 17 bases between the germline ends. The length of the CDR3 is 15 residues. The CDR3: CASSLTLGAPTEAFF. CDR3 DNA sequence: TGTGCCAGCAGCCTGACGTTGGGGGCGCCCACTGAAGCTTTCTTT.

This clone was seen only a few times. The chain couples TRBV5-4 to TRBJ2-7, with 7 bases lining up with TRBD2. CDR3 length equals 16 residues. The ends lost 4 bases at V and 0 bases at J; junction bases unmatched: 10. Germline V CDR1 and CDR2: SGHNT, YYREEE (reference sequence). This chain's CDR3 is CASSRAGEGFSYEQYF. The DNA of the CDR3 is TGTGCCAGCAGCCGCGCGGGGGAAGGCTTCTCCTACGAGCAGTACTTC.

The V and J genes are TRBV7-8 and TRBJ1-5, with 9 bases identical to TRBD1. From germline, CDR1 is SGHVS and CDR2 FQNEAQ. CDR3 length: 17 residues. Trimming cost V 6 bases and J 3 bases; bases outside gene matches: 12. The CDR3 nucleotides read TGTGCCAGCAGGTCCCGACCGGGACAGGGTGACAATCAGCCCCAGCATTTT. As protein: CASRSRPGQGDNQPQHF. The variable domain in full, completed from reference TRBV7-8 and TRBJ1-5, reads GAGVSQSPRYKVAKRGQDVALRCDPISGHVSLFWYQQALGQGPEFLTYFQNEAQLDKSGLPSDRFFAERPEGSVSTLKIQRTQQEDSAVYLCASRSRPGQGDNQPQHFGDGTRLSIL.

V gene TRBV25-1 combines with J gene TRBJ1-2; D not certain. The length of the CDR3 is 12 residues. CDR1 is MGHDK and CDR2 is SYGVNS in the germline V gene. The ends were cut back, 6 bases at V and 6 bases at J, with 11 bases in the middle. CDR3 residues: CASRDRGDGYTF. Written as DNA, the CDR3 is TGTGCCAGCAGAGATCGGGGAGATGGCTACACCTTC.